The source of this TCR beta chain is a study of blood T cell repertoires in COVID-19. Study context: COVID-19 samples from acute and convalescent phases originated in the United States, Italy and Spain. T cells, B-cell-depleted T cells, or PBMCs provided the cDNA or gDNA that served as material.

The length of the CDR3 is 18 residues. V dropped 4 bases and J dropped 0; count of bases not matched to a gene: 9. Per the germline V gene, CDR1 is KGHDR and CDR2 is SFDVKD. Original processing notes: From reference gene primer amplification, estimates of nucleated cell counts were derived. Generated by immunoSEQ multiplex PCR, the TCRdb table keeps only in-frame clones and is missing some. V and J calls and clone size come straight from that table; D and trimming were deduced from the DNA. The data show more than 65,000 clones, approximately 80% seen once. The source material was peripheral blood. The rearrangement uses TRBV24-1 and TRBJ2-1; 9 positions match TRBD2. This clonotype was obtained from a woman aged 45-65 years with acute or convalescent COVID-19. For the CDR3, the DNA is TGTGCCACCAGTGACCGCAGGGGACTAGCTAACTCCTACAATGAGCAGTTCTTC. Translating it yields CATSDRRGLANSYNEQFF.